These 32 T cell receptor beta chains came from one sample sequenced in a study of OX40 agonist ivuxolimab in advanced cancers. Using immunoSEQ multiplex PCR, the repertoire was profiled, and TCRdb retains in-frame clones only, with some absent. This sample yields about 61,000 clones, of which about nine tenths are seen a single time; around 25% belongs to the top ten. This material consisted of CD4+ or CD8+ T cells sorted from blood, taken in a trial of the OX40 agonist ivuxolimab. These TCRs come from an adult with an advanced solid tumor such as melanoma, head and neck, liver or kidney cancer.

This chain links TRBV30 with TRBJ2-3; unclear D gene. V lost 5 bases and J 2 bases, leaving 8 bases between the germline ends. CDR3 length: 12 residues. Germline V gene lookup returns CDR1 GTSNPN and CDR2 SVGIG (reference sequence). The CDR3: CAWYSLTDTQYF. In DNA, the CDR3 is TGTGCCTGGTACTCCCTCACAGATACGCAGTATTTT. Using reference TRBV30 and TRBJ2-3 for the parts outside the CDR3, the full variable domain is SQTIHQWPATLVQPVGSPLSLECTVEGTSNPNLYWYRQAAGRGLQLLFYSVGIGQISSEVPQNLSASRPQDRQFILSSKKLLLSDSGFYLCAWYSLTDTQYFGPGTRLTVL.

The V and J genes are TRBV27 and TRBJ1-6; 7 bases map to TRBD1. Germline CDR1 and CDR2: MNHEY and SMNVEV (reference sequence). The CDR3 extends over 15 amino acids. V trimming: 3 bases; J trimming: 9 bases; junction bases outside the gene matches: 8. The CDR3 DNA follows: TGTGCCAGCAGTTTTCAACAGGGGTGGGGTTCACCCCTCCACTTT. This codes for CASSFQQGWGSPLHF.

This chain links TRBV4-1 with TRBJ1-3; 10 positions agree with TRBD1. The germline V gene has CDR1 MGHRA and CDR2 YSYEKL. The CDR3 is made up of 15 amino acids. Trimming at V came to 4 bases and at J to 5 bases, leaving 5 bases not matched to a gene. CDR3 coding DNA: TGCGCCAGCAGCCTGGACAGGGGGAACAGAAACACCATATATTTT. Translation: CASSLDRGNRNTIYF.

This clone showed up many times. V usage is TRBV5-6 and J usage is TRBJ2-6; D gene unclear. The CDR3 has 18 residues. The V end was cut by 0 bases, the J end by 0 bases, with 13 bases between. From germline, CDR1 is SGHDT and CDR2 YYEEEE. Here the CDR3 DNA reads TGTGCCAGCAGCTTGGTGTTCATCCCAACCTCTGGGGCCAACGTCCTGACTTTC. This gives the protein CASSLVFIPTSGANVLTF. Full variable domain (rest looked up from reference TRBV5-6 and TRBJ2-6): DAGVTQSPTHLIKTRGQQVTLRCSPKSGHDTVSWYQQALGQGPQFIFQYYEEEERQRGNFPDRFSGHQFPNYSSELNVNALLLGDSALYLCASSLVFIPTSGANVLTFGAGSRLTVL.

The chain couples TRBV7-2 to TRBJ1-1; D unclear. This CDR3 contains 13 residues. Trimming pared 5 bases from V and 7 bases from J, leaving 14 bases between. Germline V gives CDR1 SGHTA, CDR2 FQGNSA. CDR3 coding DNA: TGTGCCAGCAGCCACCTCACGGTGCGTGAAGCTTTCTTT. As protein: CASSHLTVREAFF.

The chain carries TRBV28 and TRBJ1-5; D ambiguous. With 8 bases removed from V and 7 bases from J, the gap between germline ends came to 12 bases. The CDR3 covers 12 residues. Germline lookup yields CDR1 MDHEN and CDR2 SYDVKM. The CDR3 nucleotides are TGTGCCAGCGTATCGCTACCCCAGCCCCAGCATTTT. Translating gives CASVSLPQPQHF.

The V call is TRBV28, the J call TRBJ1-1; D call uncertain. Germline V gives CDR1 MDHEN, CDR2 SYDVKM. Trimming stripped 3 bases from V and 4 bases from J, with 12 bases between. This CDR3 is built from 14 residues. In nucleotides, the CDR3 is TGTGCCAGCAGTTTCGGCGGAGCGGGCACTGAAGCTTTCTTT. It translates to CASSFGGAGTEAFF.

V usage is TRBV28 and J usage is TRBJ2-1; the D is unclear. The germline V gene has CDR1 MDHEN and CDR2 SYDVKM. The V and J ends lost 5 bases and 7 bases respectively, with 9 bases between them. CDR3 length equals 12 residues. CDR3 in amino acids: CASSANENEQFF. The CDR3 DNA reads TGTGCCAGCAGTGCCAACGAAAATGAGCAGTTCTTC.

V and J are TRBV28 and TRBJ2-7; no clear D. Germline V gene lookup returns CDR1 MDHEN and CDR2 SYDVKM. CDR3 length equals 11 residues. V was trimmed by 2 bases and J by 6 bases, leaving 5 bases between them. CDR3 region: CASSLKGEQYF. The CDR3 DNA sequence: TGTGCCAGCAGTTTAAAAGGCGAGCAGTACTTC.

The chain carries TRBV5-1 and TRBJ2-4, with D perhaps matching TRBD1 or TRBD2 (5 bases each). CDR1 SGHRS and CDR2 YFSETQ come from the germline V gene. This CDR3 spans 17 amino acids. Trimming left V 6 bases short and J 1 base short, with 20 bases between. The CDR3 protein is CASTGLARGGAKNIQYF. CDR3 DNA sequence: TGCGCCAGCACTGGGCTAGCTAGGGGCGGGGCCAAAAACATTCAGTACTTC.

This CDR3 reads CAWSVREGRDEQFF. DNA for the CDR3: TGTGCCTGGAGTGTACGGGAAGGGAGGGATGAGCAGTTCTTC. The rearrangement links TRBV30 to TRBJ2-1; TRBD2 matches at 7 bases. CDR1 and CDR2 (germline): GTSNPN, SVGIG (reference sequence). CDR3 size: 14 residues. V lost 0 bases and J lost 8; bases outside the gene matches: 7.

V gene TRBV6-5 combines with J gene TRBJ1-5; a possible D gene is TRBD1 (6 bases). This CDR3 region has 12 residues. CDR1 is MNHEY, CDR2 SVGAGI, per germline. V was trimmed by 8 bases and J by 5 bases, leaving 10 bases between them. CDR3 DNA sequence: TGTGCCAGCGGGGACACCTATCAGCCCCAGCATTTT. Translating gives CASGDTYQPQHF.

The CDR3 coding sequence is TGTGCCTGGACAGGGGGCTACAATGAGCAGTTCTTC. Amino acids: CAWTGGYNEQFF. The chain combines TRBV30 with TRBJ2-1; 7 nucleotides line up with TRBD1. Trimming cost V 4 bases and J 3 bases; bases outside gene matches: 0. CDR1 and CDR2 from the germline V gene are GTSNPN and SVGIG (reference sequence). The CDR3 extends over 12 amino acids.

J is TRBJ2-1 and V is TRBV27; D is uncertain. This CDR3 comprises 15 residues. Trimming cost V 0 bases and J 3 bases, with 9 bases left between them. Per the germline V gene, CDR1 is MNHEY and CDR2 is SMNVEV (reference sequence). CDR3 in amino acids: CASSLSRTGYNEQFF. Here the CDR3 DNA reads TGTGCCAGCAGTTTATCCCGGACGGGCTACAATGAGCAGTTCTTC.

The chain employs TRBV27 and TRBJ2-1; D is possibly TRBD2 (6 bases). Germline V CDR1 and CDR2: MNHEY, SMNVEV (reference sequence). The germline V and J ends were trimmed by 2 bases and 4 bases, with 15 bases remaining between them. The CDR3 spans 16 residues. CDR3 region: CASSLVASAAYNEQFF. CDR3 coding DNA: TGTGCCAGCAGTTTAGTCGCTAGCGCGGCATACAATGAGCAGTTCTTC.

The V and J genes are TRBV6-5 and TRBJ1-5, with TRBD1 matching over 7 bases. The junction had 7 bases not matched to a gene; V was cut back by 6 bases and J by 5 bases. The CDR3 runs to 14 residues. Germline V CDR1 and CDR2: MNHEY, SVGAGI. The CDR3 loop is CASREWDSDQPQHF. In DNA, the CDR3 is TGTGCCAGCAGGGAGTGGGACAGCGATCAGCCCCAGCATTTT.

The chain recombines TRBV7-2 with TRBJ2-3; 12 nucleotides align to TRBD2. CDR1 and CDR2 (germline): SGHTA, FQGNSA. With V trimmed by 11 bases and J by 6 bases, 9 bases remained unmatched. This CDR3 has 14 amino acids. The CDR3 spells CADDLAGGPDTQYF. The CDR3, as DNA: TGTGCCGACGACCTAGCGGGAGGGCCCGATACGCAGTATTTT.

This rearrangement joins TRBV28 to TRBJ1-4, with D tentatively TRBD1 (6 bases). Trimming removed 5 bases at V and 3 bases at J, with 13 bases between. This CDR3 comprises 15 residues. Germline V gene data show CDR1 as MDHEN and CDR2 as SYDVKM. This CDR3 reads CASSPTGWSNEKLFF. The CDR3 region has the DNA TGTGCCAGCAGTCCAACAGGGTGGTCTAATGAAAAACTGTTTTTT.

The chain links TRBV4-1 to TRBJ2-1, with D possibly TRBD1 on 5 matching bases. With 4 bases removed from V and 3 bases from J, the gap between germline ends came to 13 bases. From germline, CDR1 is MGHRA and CDR2 YSYEKL. The CDR3 extends over 15 amino acids. The CDR3 bases are TGCGCCAGCAGCCGAAGTCAGGGCGGCTACAATGAGCAGTTCTTC. Amino acids: CASSRSQGGYNEQFF.

The rearrangement links TRBV10-2 to TRBJ2-3; no clear D. CDR1 is WSHSY, CDR2 SAAADI, per germline. CDR3 size: 12 residues. Trimming left V 6 bases short and J 0 bases short, with 4 bases between. The CDR3 loop reads CASRASTDTQYF. The CDR3 DNA sequence: TGCGCCAGCAGGGCTAGCACAGATACGCAGTATTTT.

CDR3 DNA: TGTGCCAGCAGCGCAGGGACTTCTGGCTACACCTTC. Translated: CASSAGTSGYTF. V usage is TRBV9 and J usage is TRBJ1-2, with D possibly TRBD1 on 5 matching bases. V dropped 3 bases and J dropped 7 bases, with 10 bases sitting between them. CDR1 and CDR2 (germline): SGDLS, YYNGEE. There are 12 residues in the CDR3.

The V call is TRBV6-6, the J call TRBJ2-1; either TRBD1 or TRBD2 may supply D (6 bases each). Looked up from germline, CDR1 is MNHNY and CDR2 is SVGAGI (reference sequence). The V gene lost 8 bases and the J gene lost 2 bases, with 10 bases spanning the gap. The CDR3 runs 13 residues. The CDR3 spells CASGGGTYNEQFF. DNA for the CDR3: TGTGCCAGCGGAGGGGGTACCTACAATGAGCAGTTCTTC.

CDR3 region: CASSLGNADTQYF. CDR3 DNA sequence: TGTGCCAGCAGCTTGGGGAACGCAGATACGCAGTATTTT. The gene calls are TRBV7-8 and TRBJ2-3, with D hard to call. The CDR3 is 13 amino acids. Trimming pared 3 bases from V and 4 bases from J, leaving 8 bases between. Germline lookup yields CDR1 SGHVS and CDR2 FQNEAQ.

The chain employs TRBV4-1 and TRBJ2-2, with no clear D. The CDR3 runs 13 residues. CDR1 is MGHRA and CDR2 is YSYEKL in the germline V gene. Trimming took 6 bases from V and 8 from J, leaving 13 bases between them. For the CDR3, the DNA is TGCGCCAGCAGTCGCCCATCCGCGGGGGAGCTGTTTTTT. This translates into CASSRPSAGELFF.

This chain connects TRBV4-2 to TRBJ1-5; 9 bases line up with TRBD1. The trim removed 0 bases at V and 6 bases at J, leaving 6 bases unmatched. CDR3 size: 16 residues. The germline gives CDR1 LGHNA, CDR2 YNFKEQ. Here the CDR3 DNA reads TGTGCCAGCAGCCAAGATATCGGGACAGGGAGTCAGCCCCAGCATTTT. Translation: CASSQDIGTGSQPQHF.

This chain links TRBV28 with TRBJ1-6; D perhaps matches TRBD1 (6 bases). Trimming stripped 5 bases from V and 9 bases from J, with 17 bases between. The CDR3 runs 15 residues. From germline, CDR1 is MDHEN and CDR2 SYDVKM. CDR3 DNA: TGTGCCAGCAGTACCATTACAGGGTTCGGTTCACCCCTCCACTTT. It translates to CASSTITGFGSPLHF.

J is TRBJ2-1 and V is TRBV7-3, with D possibly matching TRBD2 (6 bases). The length of the CDR3 is 15 residues. V lost 5 bases and J lost 6, with 17 bases in between. The V gene's germline CDR1 is SGHTA and CDR2 FQGTGA. CDR3 amino acids: CASSQAPGRFNEQFF. As DNA, the CDR3 is TGTGCCAGCAGCCAAGCGCCCGGGAGATTCAATGAGCAGTTCTTC.

The chain combines TRBV7-9 with TRBJ1-5; 7 bases map to TRBD1. Trimming took 2 bases from V and 4 from J; bases not matched to a gene: 2. The length of the CDR3 is 14 residues. Germline loops: CDR1 SEHNR, CDR2 FQNEAQ (reference sequence). CDR3: CASSLPGQNQPQHF. CDR3 in DNA: TGTGCCAGCAGCTTACCGGGACAGAATCAGCCCCAGCATTTT. The variable domain in full, with the rest retrieved from reference TRBV7-9 and TRBJ1-5, is DTGVSQNPRHKITKRGQNVTFRCDPISEHNRLYWYRQTLGQGPEFLTYFQNEAQLEKSRLLSDRFSAERPKGSFSTLEIQRTEQGDSAMYLCASSLPGQNQPQHFGDGTRLSIL.

V usage is TRBV4-3 and J usage is TRBJ1-2; D perhaps matches TRBD1 (6 bases). V was pared by 1 base and J by 4 bases, with 19 bases between. Germline V lookup: CDR1 LGHNA, CDR2 YSLEER. The CDR3 extends over 17 amino acids. The CDR3 loop reads CASSQGLPGAPIYGYTF. In DNA, the CDR3 is TGCGCCAGCAGCCAAGGTCTTCCAGGGGCCCCCATCTATGGCTACACCTTC.

The rearrangement uses TRBV4-2 and TRBJ2-1; 10 nucleotides agree with TRBD2. V gave up 5 bases and J gave up 4 bases; unmatched junction bases: 5. In germline, CDR1 is LGHNA, CDR2 YNFKEQ. The CDR3 runs to 15 residues. CDR3 bases: TGTGCCAGCAGCTCCAAGCGGGGGGGGTACAATGAGCAGTTCTTC. Residues: CASSSKRGGYNEQFF.

The CDR3 spells CASSESMGRSNQPQHF. In DNA form, the CDR3 reads TGTGCCAGCAGTGAAAGTATGGGCAGGTCCAATCAGCCCCAGCATTTT. The V and J genes are TRBV6-1 and TRBJ1-5; D gene unclear. Germline loops: CDR1 MNHNS, CDR2 SASEGT. There are 16 residues in the CDR3. V shed 2 bases and J shed 3 bases, with 14 bases lying between them.

The J gene is TRBJ2-1, the V gene TRBV4-2, with 9 bases lining up with TRBD2. V shed 1 base, J shed 8 bases, and the junction held 6 bases outside the gene matches. Germline V CDR1 and CDR2: LGHNA, YNFKEQ. This CDR3 is 15 amino acids long. The CDR3 here is CASSQVLAGEDEQFF. In nucleotides, the CDR3 is TGTGCCAGCAGCCAAGTACTAGCGGGTGAGGATGAGCAGTTCTTC.